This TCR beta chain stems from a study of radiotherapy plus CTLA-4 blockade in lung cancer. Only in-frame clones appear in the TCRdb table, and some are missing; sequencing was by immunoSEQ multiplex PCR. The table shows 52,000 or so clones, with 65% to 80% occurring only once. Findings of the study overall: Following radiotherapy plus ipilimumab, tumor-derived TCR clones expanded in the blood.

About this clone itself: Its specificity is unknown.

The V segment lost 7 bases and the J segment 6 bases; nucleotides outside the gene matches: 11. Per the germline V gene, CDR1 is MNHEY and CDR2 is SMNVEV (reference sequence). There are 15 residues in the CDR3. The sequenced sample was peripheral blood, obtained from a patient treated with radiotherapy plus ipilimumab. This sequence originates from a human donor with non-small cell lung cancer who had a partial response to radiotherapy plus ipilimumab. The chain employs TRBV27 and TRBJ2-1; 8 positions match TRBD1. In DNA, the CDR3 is TGTGCCAGCACCAGAGGGACAGGTGGTGCCAATGAGCAGTTCTTC. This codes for CASTRGTGGANEQFF.